This T cell receptor beta chain was sequenced during a study of CD8 T cells in ankylosing spondylitis. This clonotype was picked up many times. What it binds is not known. With molecular barcodes, quantitative 5'-RACE was used to make the TCR beta libraries. TCRdb called the 5' RACE reads again in MiXCR, with one record for every CDR3 protein. This sample has 700,000 to 1,000,000 distinct CDR3 sequences, with over 9.5% found just once. The germline V gene has CDR1 SEHNR and CDR2 FQNEAQ (reference sequence). The CDR3 runs to 16 residues. Trimming stripped 2 bases from V and 0 bases from J, with 12 bases between. Study findings and constraints: The study identified a TCR beta motif of fewer than 10 highly homologous variants that appeared characteristic of ankylosing spondylitis blood.

Sequenced: blood, either unsorted or a sorted T cell fraction (not recorded which). The origin of this receptor is a male donor with ankylosing spondylitis. The rearrangement joins TRBV7-9 to TRBJ2-3, with D possibly TRBD1 on 6 matching bases. The CDR3 is CASSLNVGHSTDTQYF. The CDR3 DNA is TGTGCCAGCAGCTTAAACGTGGGACACAGCACAGATACGCAGTATTTT.